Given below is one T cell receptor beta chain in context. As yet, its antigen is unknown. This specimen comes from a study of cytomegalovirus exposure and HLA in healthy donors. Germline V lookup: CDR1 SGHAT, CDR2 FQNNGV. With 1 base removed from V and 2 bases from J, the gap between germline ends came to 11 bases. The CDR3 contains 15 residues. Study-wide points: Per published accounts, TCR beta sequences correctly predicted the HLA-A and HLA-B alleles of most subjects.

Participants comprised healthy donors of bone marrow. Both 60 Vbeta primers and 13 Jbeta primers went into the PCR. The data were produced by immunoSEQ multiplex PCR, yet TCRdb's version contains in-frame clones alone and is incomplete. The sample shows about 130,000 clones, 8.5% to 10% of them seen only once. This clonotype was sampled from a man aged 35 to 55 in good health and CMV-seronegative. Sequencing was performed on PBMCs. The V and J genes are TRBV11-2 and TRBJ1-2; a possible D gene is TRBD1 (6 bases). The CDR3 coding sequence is TGTGCCAGCAGCTTAGTCCGGACAGTAAACTATGGCTACACCTTC. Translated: CASSLVRTVNYGYTF.